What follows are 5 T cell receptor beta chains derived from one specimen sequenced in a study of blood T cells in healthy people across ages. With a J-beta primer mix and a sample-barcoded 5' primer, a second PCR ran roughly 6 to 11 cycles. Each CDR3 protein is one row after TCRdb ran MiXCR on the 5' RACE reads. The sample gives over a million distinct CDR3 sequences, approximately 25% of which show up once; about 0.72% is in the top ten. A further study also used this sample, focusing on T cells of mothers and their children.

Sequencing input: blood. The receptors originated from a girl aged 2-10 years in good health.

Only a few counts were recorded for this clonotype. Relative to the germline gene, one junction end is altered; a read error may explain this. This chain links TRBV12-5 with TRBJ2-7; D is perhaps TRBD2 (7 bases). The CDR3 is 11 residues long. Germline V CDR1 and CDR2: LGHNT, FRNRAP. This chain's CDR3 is CASGLGGLSHF. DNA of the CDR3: TGTGCTAGTGGGCTCGGGGGGCTCTCACACTTC. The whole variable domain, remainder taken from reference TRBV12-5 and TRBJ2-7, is DARVTQTPRHKVTEMGQEVTMRCQPILGHNTVFWYRQTMMQGLELLAYFRNRAPLDDSGMPKDRFSAEMPDATLATLKIQPSEPRDSAVYFCASGLGGLSHFGPGTRLTVT.

The CDR3 is CASSLDHNSYEQYF. The DNA for the CDR3 is TGTGCCAGCAGCTTAGACCACAACTCCTACGAGCAGTACTTC. The chain employs TRBV7-2 and TRBJ2-7; D is unclear. The ends were cut back, 1 base at V and 0 bases at J, with 7 bases in the middle. The CDR3 is 14 residues long. The germline V gene has CDR1 SGHTA and CDR2 FQGNSA.

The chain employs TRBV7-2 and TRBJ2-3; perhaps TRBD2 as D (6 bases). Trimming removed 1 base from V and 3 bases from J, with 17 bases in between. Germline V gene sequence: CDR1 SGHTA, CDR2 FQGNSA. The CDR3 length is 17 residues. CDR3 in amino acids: CASSLGFKGRNTDTQYF. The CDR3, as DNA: TGTGCCAGCAGCTTAGGGTTTAAGGGGAGGAATACAGATACGCAGTATTTT.

The CDR3 nucleotides read TGCAGCGTCCAGGGACAGGGAGAAGGTGAAGCTTTCTTT. Its protein is CSVQGQGEGEAFF. The rearrangement links TRBV29-1 to TRBJ1-1, with 9 bases that match TRBD1. Germline V gene data show CDR1 as SQVTM and CDR2 as ANQGSEA. The ends lost 6 bases at V and 7 bases at J; junction bases unmatched: 9. The CDR3 covers 13 residues.

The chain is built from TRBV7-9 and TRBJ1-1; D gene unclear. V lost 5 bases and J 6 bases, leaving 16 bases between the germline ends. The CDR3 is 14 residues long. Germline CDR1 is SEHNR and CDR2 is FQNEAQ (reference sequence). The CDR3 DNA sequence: TGTGCCAGCAGCCCGAGCGCCTCCGCTGCTGAAGCTTTCTTT. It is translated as CASSPSASAAEAFF.